This T cell receptor (beta chain) is from a study of T cells after yellow fever vaccination. General study findings and limits: FACS-sorted repertoires could harbor abundant contaminating bulk-population clonotypes.

This clonotype has only a few counts. Its antigen is still unknown. Trimming removed 3 bases at V and 5 bases at J, with 14 bases between. The CDR3 spans 14 residues. For TCR, cDNA came from 5'RACE template switching, which added a universal primer site and UMIs. TCRdb called the 5' RACE reads again in MiXCR, with one record for every CDR3 protein. The sample contains about 300,000 distinct CDR3 sequences, under 5% of which appear only once. V usage is TRBV12-3 or TRBV12-4 and J usage is TRBJ2-7; no reliable D call. The sequence came from a man younger than 35 who received the YFV17D yellow fever vaccine. Here the sequenced sample was PBMCs, taken 5 days after the yellow fever booster vaccination. CDR3 in DNA: TGTGCCAGCAGTTTCGGAATACATTCTAACGAGCAGTACTTC. Translation: CASSFGIHSNEQYF.